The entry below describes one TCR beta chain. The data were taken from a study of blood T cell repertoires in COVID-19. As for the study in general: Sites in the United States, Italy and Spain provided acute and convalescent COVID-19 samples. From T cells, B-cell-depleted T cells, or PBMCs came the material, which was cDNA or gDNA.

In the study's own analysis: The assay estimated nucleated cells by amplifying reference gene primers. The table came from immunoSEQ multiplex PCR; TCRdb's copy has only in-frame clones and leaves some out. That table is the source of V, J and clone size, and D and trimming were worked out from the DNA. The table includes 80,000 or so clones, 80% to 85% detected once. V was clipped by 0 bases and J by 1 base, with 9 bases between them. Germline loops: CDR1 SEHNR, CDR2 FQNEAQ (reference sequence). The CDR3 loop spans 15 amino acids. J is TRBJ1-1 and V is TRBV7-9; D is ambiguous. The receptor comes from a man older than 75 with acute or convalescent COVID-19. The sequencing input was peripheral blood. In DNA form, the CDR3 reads TGTGCCAGCAGCTTAGCGCCCCTAGCGAACACTGAAGCTTTCTTT. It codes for CASSLAPLANTEAFF.